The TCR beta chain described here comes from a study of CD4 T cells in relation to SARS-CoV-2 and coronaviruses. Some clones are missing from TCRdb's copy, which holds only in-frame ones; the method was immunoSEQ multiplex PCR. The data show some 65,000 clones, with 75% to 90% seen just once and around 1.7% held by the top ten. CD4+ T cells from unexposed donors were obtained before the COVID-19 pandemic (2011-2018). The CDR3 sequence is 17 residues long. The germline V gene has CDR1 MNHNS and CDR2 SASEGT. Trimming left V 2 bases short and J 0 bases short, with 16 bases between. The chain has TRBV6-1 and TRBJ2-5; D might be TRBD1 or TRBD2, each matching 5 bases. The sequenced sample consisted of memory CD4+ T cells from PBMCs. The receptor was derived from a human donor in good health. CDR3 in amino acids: CASSERGITADQETQYF. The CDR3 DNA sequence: TGTGCCAGCAGTGAACGGGGCATAACCGCGGACCAAGAGACCCAGTACTTC.